This TCR beta chain was observed in a study of shared clonotypes between healthy human individuals (dated by TCRdb to the early 2020s). Background for the entire study: A couple of women and a few men aged 18 to 49 years were included in the cohort. Leukapheresis yielded between about 0.9 and 9.5 billion PBMCs per donor. To estimate repertoire size and how much clonotype sharing occurs between individuals, the study deeply sequenced the blood TCR repertoires of 5 or 6 healthy adults. To increase sequencing depth and limit assay-specific biases, different laboratories used diverse techniques to prepare libraries and sequence TCR repertoires. For each donor, CD4 naive and CD4 memory were each run on three plates, CD8 naive on two plates, and CD8 memory on one plate.

In the germline V gene, CDR1 corresponds to SGHRS and CDR2 to YFSETQ. The CDR3 sequence holds 16 residues, the cysteine and phenylalanine included. Here the CDR3 DNA is all that survives: 48 bases in frame from base 1. A distance of 16 bases separates the germline ends of V and J, which lose 4 bases and 0 bases respectively. General findings and caveats noted by the study authors: Pairwise subsampling led to the expectation that sequencing depth would affect the degree of clonotype sharing among donors. Rarefaction of sorted-subset datasets indicated incomplete sequencing despite the large sequencing depth. Naive subsets generally had larger estimated clonotype richness than memory subsets did. Approximately 5% of naive CD4, around 3.5% of naive CD8, roughly 2.5% of memory CD4, and over 0.35% of memory CD8 clonotypes were shared across several donors. Higher generation probabilities were observed for clonotypes shared by all four sorted-subset donors than for non-shared clonotypes. Sampling was restricted to blood, and TCR repertoires in tissues likely differ from the TCR repertoires found in blood. Because the study included only a small number of donors, the genetic and exposure-history diversity represented was limited.

With respect to this clone: There is no known antigen for this receptor. Base qualities were left out, and no much larger clone turns up one base away.

Using the deep immunoSEQ assay, multiplex PCR amplified TCR CDR3 regions from genomic DNA. For each cell subset, the extracted genomic DNA was distributed evenly across all wells of several immunoSEQ 96-well plates, and each plate served as one replicate. For sorted subsets, each replicate PCR was loaded with 200 ng genomic DNA, equivalent to 25,000 to 35,000 T cell genomes. Purified libraries were measured with a Qubit 3.0 fluorometer, size-checked on a Bioanalyzer 2100, and measured again with the KAPA Library Quantification kit. A separate single-read 150-cycle Illumina NextSeq 550 flow cell was used to sequence each immunoSEQ 96-well plate. The source study handled its data this way. Because the immunoSEQ output included only junctional sequences and no quality scores, the filtering could not be the same as the filtering used for full-length reads. To assign V/J genes and CDR3, sequences were annotated against IMGT germline references using PyIR, a Python wrapper for IgBLAST v1.9. Reads were removed for weak V/J assignments (E-value above 1e-6), missing CDR3, stop codons, out-of-frame junctions, or ambiguous translated residues. V3J clonotypes were defined by identical inferred V gene, J gene, and CDR3 amino acid sequence. Percentage overlap between repertoires was computed as shared unique clonotypes divided by the size of the smaller repertoire. Repertoire richness was assessed with RTK rarefaction, the Chao1 estimator, and Recon v2.1 estimates of unobserved clonotypes. Generation probabilities for all TCRbeta clonotypes obtained by the gDNA method from a handful of donors were computed using OLGA. The immuneACCESS repertoire file appears here via TCRdb, limited to in-frame rearrangements. These files lack a portion of the clones; in checked studies, under half of the deficit traces to unresolved V genes, and the cause of the others is not known. The DNA was the basis for D and trimming; V, J and clone size are from that table. The sample table lists 950,000 to 1,300,000 clones, approximately 76% of them with a count of one. Jointly, the top ten make up roughly 1.4% of the sample.

The donors were healthy, HIV-negative adults who had no recently reported acute infections or vaccinations. Every donor was a Caucasian adult living in Nashville, Tennessee, USA. CD4+ T cells were enriched by magnetic negative selection; naive cells were then positively selected on CD45RA, and the negative fraction formed the memory subset. Blood was collected by leukapheresis, and PBMCs were isolated by Ficoll-Histopaque density gradient centrifugation and then cryopreserved in liquid nitrogen vapor phase. Analytical flow cytometry was used to check the purity and quantity of every magnetically sorted T cell population. From each sorted fraction, genomic DNA was isolated and quantified by UV absorbance on a Nanodrop 2000c.

This sequence was found in a man between 18 and 35 years old in good health. Sequencing used memory CD4+ T cells sorted from blood. The cell subset or site label on this specimen signifies: CD45RA-negative fraction. The chain uses TRBV5-1 and TRBJ1-1; TRBD1 is a weak D gene call, 5 bases matching. The CDR3 here reads CASSVGRTPLNTEAFF. The nucleotide sequence is TGCGCCAGCAGCGTGGGCCGGACACCCCTGAACACTGAAGCTTTCTTT.